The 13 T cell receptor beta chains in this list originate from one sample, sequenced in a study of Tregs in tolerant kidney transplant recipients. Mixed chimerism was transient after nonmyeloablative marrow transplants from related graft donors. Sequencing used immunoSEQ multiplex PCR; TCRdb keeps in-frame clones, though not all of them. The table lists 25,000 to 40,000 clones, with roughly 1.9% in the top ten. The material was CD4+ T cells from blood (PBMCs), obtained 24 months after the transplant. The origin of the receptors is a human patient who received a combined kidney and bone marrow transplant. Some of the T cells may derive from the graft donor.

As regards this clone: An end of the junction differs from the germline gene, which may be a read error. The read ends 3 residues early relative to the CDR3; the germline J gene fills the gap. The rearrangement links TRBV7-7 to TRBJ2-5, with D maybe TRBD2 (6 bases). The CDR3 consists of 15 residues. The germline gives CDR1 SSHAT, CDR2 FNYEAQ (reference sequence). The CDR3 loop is CASSLEGRAGETQYF. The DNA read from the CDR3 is TGTGCTAGCAGCTTGGAGGGTAGGGCTGGGGAGACC.

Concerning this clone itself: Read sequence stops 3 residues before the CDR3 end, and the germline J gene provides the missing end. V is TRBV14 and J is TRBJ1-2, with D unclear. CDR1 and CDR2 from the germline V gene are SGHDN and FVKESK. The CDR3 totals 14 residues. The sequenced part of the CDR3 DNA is TGTGCCAGCAGCCAATTCCAGCAGGTTGGGGGC. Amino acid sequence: CASSQFQQVGG. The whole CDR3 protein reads CASSQFQQVGGYTF.

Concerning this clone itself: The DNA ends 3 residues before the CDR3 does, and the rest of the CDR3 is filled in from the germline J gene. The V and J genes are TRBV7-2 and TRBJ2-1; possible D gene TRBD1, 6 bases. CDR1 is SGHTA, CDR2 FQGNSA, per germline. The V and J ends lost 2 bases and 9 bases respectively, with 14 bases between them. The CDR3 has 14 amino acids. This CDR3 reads CASSLNRDKTEQFF. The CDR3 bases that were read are TGTGCCAGCAGCTTAAACAGGGATAAAACTGAG.

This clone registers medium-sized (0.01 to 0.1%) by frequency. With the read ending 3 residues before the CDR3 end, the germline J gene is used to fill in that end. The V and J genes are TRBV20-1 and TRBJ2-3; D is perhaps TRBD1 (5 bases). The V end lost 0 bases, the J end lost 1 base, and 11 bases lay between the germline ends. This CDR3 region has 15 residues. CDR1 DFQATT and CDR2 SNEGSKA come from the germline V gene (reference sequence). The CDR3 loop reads CSARDPRVRTDTQYF. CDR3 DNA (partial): TGCAGTGCTAGAGATCCCAGGGTGCGCACAGATACG.

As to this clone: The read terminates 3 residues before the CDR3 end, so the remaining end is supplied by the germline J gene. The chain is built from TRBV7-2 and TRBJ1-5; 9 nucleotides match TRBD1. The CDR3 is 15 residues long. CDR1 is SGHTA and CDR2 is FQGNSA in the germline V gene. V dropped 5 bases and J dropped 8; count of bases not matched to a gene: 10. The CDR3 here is CASSKDRGRLEPQHF. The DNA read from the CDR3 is TGTGCCAGCAGCAAGGACAGGGGACGTTTAGAGCCC.

CDR3 loop: CSARGKGLRSLNEQFF. CDR3 bases read: TGCAGTGCTAGGGGAAAGGGACTTCGGTCACTCAATGAG. The V and J genes are TRBV20-1 and TRBJ2-1; perhaps TRBD2 as D (6 bases). The observed sequence ends 3 residues before the CDR3 terminus, with the missing tail filled in from the germline J gene. CDR1 and CDR2 (germline): DFQATT, SNEGSKA (reference sequence). Trimming removed 3 bases at V and 6 bases at J, with 21 bases between. CDR3 length: 16 residues.

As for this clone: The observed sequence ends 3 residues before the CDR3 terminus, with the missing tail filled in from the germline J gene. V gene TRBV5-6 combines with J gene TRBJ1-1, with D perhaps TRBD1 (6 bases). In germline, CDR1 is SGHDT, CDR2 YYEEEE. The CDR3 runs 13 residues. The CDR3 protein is CASSYDPGTEAFF. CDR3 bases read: TGTGCCAGCAGTTACGACCCCGGGACAGAA.

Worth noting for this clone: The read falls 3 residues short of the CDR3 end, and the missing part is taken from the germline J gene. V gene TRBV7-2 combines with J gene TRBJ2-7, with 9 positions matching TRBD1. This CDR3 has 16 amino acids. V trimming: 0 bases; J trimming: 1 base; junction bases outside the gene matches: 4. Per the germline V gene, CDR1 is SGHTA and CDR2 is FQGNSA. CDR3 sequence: CASSLALDRGSYEQYF. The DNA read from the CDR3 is TGTGCCAGCAGCTTAGCGCTTGACAGGGGGTCCTACGAG. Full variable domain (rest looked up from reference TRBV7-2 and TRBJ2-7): GAGVSQSPSNKVTEKGKDVELRCDPISGHTALYWYRQSLGQGLEFLIYFQGNSAPDKSGLPSDRFSAERTGGSVSTLTIQRTQQEDSAVYLCASSLALDRGSYEQYFGPGTRLTVT.

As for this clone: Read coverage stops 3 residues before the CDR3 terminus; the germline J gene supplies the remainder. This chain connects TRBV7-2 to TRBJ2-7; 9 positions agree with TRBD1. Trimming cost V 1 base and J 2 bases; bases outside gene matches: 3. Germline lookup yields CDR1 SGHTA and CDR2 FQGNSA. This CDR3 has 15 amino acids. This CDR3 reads CASSLGGQGTYEQYF. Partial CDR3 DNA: TGTGCCAGCAGCTTAGGGGGACAGGGAACCTACGAG.

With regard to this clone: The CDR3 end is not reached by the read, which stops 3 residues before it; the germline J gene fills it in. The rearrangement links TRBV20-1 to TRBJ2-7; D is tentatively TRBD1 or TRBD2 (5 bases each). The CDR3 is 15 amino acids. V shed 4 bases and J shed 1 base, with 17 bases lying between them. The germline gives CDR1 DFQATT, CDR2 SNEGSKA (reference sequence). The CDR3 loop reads CSAKSEGSESYEQYF. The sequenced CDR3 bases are TGCAGTGCTAAGTCAGAGGGGTCGGAATCCTACGAG.

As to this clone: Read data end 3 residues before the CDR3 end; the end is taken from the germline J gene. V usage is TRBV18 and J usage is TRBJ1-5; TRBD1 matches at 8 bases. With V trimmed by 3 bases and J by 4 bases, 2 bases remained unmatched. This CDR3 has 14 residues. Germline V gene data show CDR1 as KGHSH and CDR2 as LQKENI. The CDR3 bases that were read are TGTGCCAGCTCACCCGGACAGGGAAATCAGCCC. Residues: CASSPGQGNQP. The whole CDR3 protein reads CASSPGQGNQPQHF.

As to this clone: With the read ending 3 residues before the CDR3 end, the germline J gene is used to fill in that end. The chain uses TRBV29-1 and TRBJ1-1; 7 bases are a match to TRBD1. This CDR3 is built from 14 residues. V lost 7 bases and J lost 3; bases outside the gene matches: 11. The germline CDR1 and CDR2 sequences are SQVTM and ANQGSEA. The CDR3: CSAYTYRGDTEAFF. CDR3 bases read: TGCAGCGCTTATACTTACAGGGGAGACACTGAA.

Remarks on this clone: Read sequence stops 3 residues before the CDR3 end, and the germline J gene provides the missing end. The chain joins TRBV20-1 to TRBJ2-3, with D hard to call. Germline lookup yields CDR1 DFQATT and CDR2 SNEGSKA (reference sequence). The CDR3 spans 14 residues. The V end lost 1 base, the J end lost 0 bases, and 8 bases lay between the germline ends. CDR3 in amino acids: CSARVAPSTDTQYF. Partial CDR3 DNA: TGCAGTGCTAGAGTAGCCCCGAGCACAGATACG.